The 22 T cell receptor beta chains below were found in one sample sequenced in a study of cytomegalovirus exposure and HLA in healthy donors. Using immunoSEQ multiplex PCR, the repertoire was profiled, and TCRdb retains in-frame clones only, with some absent. The sample has about 310,000 clones, roughly 86% seen once. Input material: PBMCs. These receptors originate from a man aged 25 to 40 in good health and CMV-seronegative.

The chain recombines TRBV6-1 with TRBJ2-1; TRBD2 matches at 7 bases. Losses at the gene ends were 1 base for V and 2 bases for J; bases not matched to a gene: 8. The CDR3 has 17 residues. Germline V gene lookup returns CDR1 MNHNS and CDR2 SASEGT. CDR3 nucleotide sequence: TGTGCCAGCAGTGAAGTTGGCGGGGGATACCCCTACAATGAGCAGTTCTTC. It encodes CASSEVGGGYPYNEQFF.

This chain joins TRBV27 and TRBJ2-1, with 7 bases fitting TRBD1. Germline V lookup: CDR1 MNHEY, CDR2 SMNVEV (reference sequence). The V segment lost 5 bases and the J segment 5 bases; nucleotides outside the gene matches: 15. CDR3 length equals 17 residues. The CDR3 protein is CASSPRLFRGYNNEQFF. DNA of the CDR3: TGTGCCAGCAGTCCACGACTGTTCAGGGGGTACAACAATGAGCAGTTCTTC.

This chain joins TRBV5-6 and TRBJ1-2; D is ambiguous. This CDR3 has 13 residues. Germline assignment: CDR1 SGHDT and CDR2 YYEEEE. V was cut by 5 bases and J by 8 bases, with 16 bases left in between. CDR3 region: CASRNWGGLGYTF. CDR3 nucleotides: TGTGCCAGCAGGAATTGGGGAGGGCTCGGCTACACCTTC.

This clone turned up a few times. V gene TRBV10-1 combines with J gene TRBJ2-2; D gene ambiguous. The V end was cut by 4 bases, the J end by 5 bases, with 11 bases between. Germline V lookup: CDR1 WNHNN, CDR2 SYGVQD (reference sequence). The CDR3 runs 14 residues. CDR3 sequence (DNA): TGCGCCAGCAGTGCCTATACTGTTACCGGGGAGCTGTTTTTT. Protein: CASSAYTVTGELFF.

J is TRBJ2-7 and V is TRBV5-1, with TRBD2 as a possible D gene (6 bases). V lost 4 bases to trimming and J lost 5 bases, with 22 bases between them. Germline V gives CDR1 SGHRS, CDR2 YFSETQ. The CDR3 totals 16 residues. The CDR3 DNA is TGCGCCAGCAGCCTTGCTTCTAGCGTCTATGGCGACGAGCAGTACTTC. Amino acids: CASSLASSVYGDEQYF. Using reference TRBV5-1 and TRBJ2-7 for the parts outside the CDR3, the full variable domain is KAGVTQTPRYLIKTRGQQVTLSCSPISGHRSVSWYQQTPGQGLQFLFEYFSETQRNKGNFPGRFSGRQFSNSRSEMNVSTLELGDSALYLCASSLASSVYGDEQYFGPGTRLTVT.

This clone was seen only a few times. The chain is built from TRBV18 and TRBJ2-2, with a possible D match to TRBD1 (6 bases). CDR3 length: 15 residues. V lost 1 base and J 0 bases, leaving 6 bases between the germline ends. Germline loops: CDR1 KGHSH, CDR2 LQKENI. CDR3 residues: CASSPRTANTGELFF. CDR3 coding DNA: TGTGCCAGCTCACCACGGACAGCGAACACCGGGGAGCTGTTTTTT.

This rearrangement joins TRBV5-1 to TRBJ2-5; tentatively, D is TRBD2 (5 bases). This CDR3 is built from 14 residues. The V end was cut by 4 bases, the J end by 4 bases, with 14 bases between. CDR1 and CDR2 (germline): SGHRS, YFSETQ. The CDR3 DNA reads as TGCGCCAGCAGCCCGGGATCCCCAGCAGAGACCCAGTACTTC. The encoded protein is CASSPGSPAETQYF.

The chain couples TRBV7-6 to TRBJ2-2, with D possibly TRBD1 on 6 matching bases. CDR3 size: 15 residues. CDR1 and CDR2 (germline): SGHVS, FNYEAQ. Between the trimmed V and J ends, which lost 5 bases and 0 bases, there was a span of 10 bases. This CDR3 reads CASSPGTPNTGELFF. The CDR3 region has the DNA TGTGCCAGCAGCCCCGGGACACCGAACACCGGGGAGCTGTTTTTT.

The J gene is TRBJ1-5, the V gene TRBV10-3; 9 bases match TRBD1. Trimming took 2 bases from V and 3 from J; bases not matched to a gene: 8. This CDR3 is built from 17 residues. Looked up from germline, CDR1 is ENHRY and CDR2 is SYGVKD. CDR3 residues: CAISETRTGVPNQPQHF. The CDR3 DNA follows: TGTGCCATCAGTGAGACCCGGACAGGGGTCCCCAATCAGCCCCAGCATTTT.

The rearrangement uses TRBV5-1 and TRBJ1-2, with D possibly TRBD1 on 6 matching bases. Germline V gene data show CDR1 as SGHRS and CDR2 as YFSETQ. V was cut by 1 base and J by 2 bases, with 9 bases left in between. CDR3 length: 14 amino acids. The CDR3 sequence is CASSLPGQNYGYTF. The CDR3 DNA reads TGCGCCAGCAGCTTGCCTGGACAGAACTATGGCTACACCTTC.

The V gene is TRBV6-1, the J gene TRBJ1-2; 7 positions agree with TRBD1. Germline loops: CDR1 MNHNS, CDR2 SASEGT. This CDR3 spans 15 amino acids. J was trimmed by 12 bases and V by 1 base; bases with no gene match: 14. The CDR3 is CASSEVSGQSQWDTF. The CDR3 DNA reads TGTGCCAGCAGTGAAGTCTCGGGACAGTCTCAGTGGGACACCTTC.

The rearrangement links TRBV27 to TRBJ1-2; TRBD1 matches 9 bases. The CDR3 runs 12 residues. V shed 6 bases, J shed 7 bases, and the junction held 3 bases outside the gene matches. CDR1 MNHEY and CDR2 SMNVEV come from the germline V gene (reference sequence). Here the CDR3 reads CASRTGGSGYTF. The CDR3, as DNA: TGTGCCAGCAGAACAGGGGGCAGTGGCTACACCTTC.

The chain combines TRBV7-2 with TRBJ1-2; weak D call: TRBD1 (5 bases). Trimming removed 7 bases from V and 7 bases from J, with 16 bases in between. Germline loops: CDR1 SGHTA, CDR2 FQGNSA. The CDR3 covers 13 residues. CDR3: CASTRPYGAGYTF. CDR3 sequence (DNA): TGTGCCAGCACCCGCCCCTATGGGGCTGGCTACACCTTC.

For the CDR3, the DNA is TGCGCCAGCAGCCAAGATCAGGGTTTGAGGACTGAAGCTTTCTTT. Its translation: CASSQDQGLRTEAFF. The rearrangement joins TRBV4-1 to TRBJ1-1, with D tentatively TRBD1 (5 bases). CDR1 MGHRA and CDR2 YSYEKL come from the germline V gene. Trimming left V 0 bases short and J 5 bases short, with 13 bases between. CDR3 length equals 15 residues.

The rearrangement joins TRBV6-1 to TRBJ2-7; TRBD1 aligns across 9 bases. The CDR3 runs 14 residues. Germline V gene lookup returns CDR1 MNHNS and CDR2 SASEGT. Losses at the gene ends were 7 bases for V and 1 base for J; bases not matched to a gene: 5. CDR3 residues: CASTWTGASYEQYF. CDR3 bases: TGTGCCAGCACTTGGACAGGGGCTTCCTACGAGCAGTACTTC.

The chain couples TRBV27 to TRBJ2-4; 9 positions agree with TRBD2. Trimming cost V 6 bases and J 7 bases; bases outside gene matches: 7. The CDR3 is 14 residues long. Germline lookup yields CDR1 MNHEY and CDR2 SMNVEV (reference sequence). This CDR3 reads CASSIAGAGNIQYF. The DNA of the CDR3 is TGTGCCAGCAGCATAGCGGGGGCGGGGAACATTCAGTACTTC.

The rearrangement uses TRBV27 and TRBJ1-2, with 9 bases fitting TRBD1. Trimming took 2 bases from V and 4 from J; bases not matched to a gene: 5. The germline gives CDR1 MNHEY, CDR2 SMNVEV (reference sequence). CDR3 size: 15 residues. CDR3 in DNA: TGTGCCAGCAGTTTACTGGGACAGGGTCGCTATGGCTACACCTTC. It translates to CASSLLGQGRYGYTF.

The chain employs TRBV5-4 and TRBJ1-1, with no clear D. Trimming pared 0 bases from V and 0 bases from J, leaving 3 bases between. Germline values: CDR1 SGHNT, CDR2 YYREEE (reference sequence). The CDR3 spans 13 residues. As DNA, the CDR3 is TGTGCCAGCAGCTTGGACTTGAACACTGAAGCTTTCTTT. Its translation is CASSLDLNTEAFF.

In regard to this clone: The same CDR3 is also encoded by other DNA sequences in this sample. This rearrangement joins TRBV15 to TRBJ1-6; 7 bases are shared with TRBD1. The CDR3 runs 14 residues. Germline V gene lookup returns CDR1 LNHNV and CDR2 YYDKDF (reference sequence). Trimming cost V 5 bases and J 4 bases; bases outside gene matches: 2. In DNA, the CDR3 is TGTGCCACCAGCGGGGACAGTTATAATTCACCCCTCCACTTT. Residues: CATSGDSYNSPLHF. Filled out from reference TRBV15 and TRBJ1-6, the complete variable domain reads DAMVIQNPRYQVTQFGKPVTLSCSQTLNHNVMYWYQQKSSQAPKLLFHYYDKDFNNEADTPDNFQSRRPNTSFCFLDIRSPGLGDTAMYLCATSGDSYNSPLHFGNGTRLTVT.

This chain links TRBV11-2 with TRBJ2-7; weak D call: TRBD1 (5 bases). The CDR3 consists of 14 residues. Germline V gene lookup returns CDR1 SGHAT and CDR2 FQNNGV. V was pared by 4 bases and J by 5 bases, with 15 bases between. The CDR3 DNA reads TGTGCCAGCAGCTATGACAGTTCCCCTAACGAGCAGTACTTC. This encodes CASSYDSSPNEQYF.

The CDR3 sequence: CSVELVERFDIEAFF. The CDR3 coding sequence is TGCAGCGTTGAGCTGGTGGAGAGGTTTGATATTGAAGCTTTCTTT. This chain links TRBV29-1 with TRBJ1-1, with D unclear. Germline loops: CDR1 SQVTM, CDR2 ANQGSEA. The V end lost 3 bases, the J end lost 7 bases, and 21 bases lay between the germline ends. This CDR3 has 15 residues.

The CDR3 DNA follows: TGTGCCAGCAGCTTAGGCAGGAATTCACCCCTCCACTTT. It yields the protein CASSLGRNSPLHF. V usage is TRBV11-2 and J usage is TRBJ1-6; D remains ambiguous. V was cut by 1 base and J by 7 bases, with 5 bases left in between. Germline CDR1 SGHAT, CDR2 FQNNGV. The CDR3 extends over 13 amino acids.